This T cell receptor beta chain derives from a study of a mutant IDH1 vaccine in newly diagnosed glioma. About the research overall: Vaccinations were initiated 4-6 weeks following radiotherapy alone, or were given together with temozolomide cycles.

Generated by immunoSEQ multiplex PCR, the TCRdb table keeps only in-frame clones and is missing some. Of approximately 40,000 clones in the sample, 84% are singletons; the top ten hold about 2.2%. Deletions cut 4 bases from V and 3 bases from J, with 19 bases between. The CDR3 loop spans 16 amino acids. Looked up from germline, CDR1 is MGHRA and CDR2 is YSYEKL. Time point defined: week 11, during vaccination. Alongside topical imiquimod, each dose of vaccine comprised 300 ug of mutant IDH1 20-mer peptide. In the case of this clone: Its antigen is currently unknown.

The sequenced sample was PBMCs, obtained from a glioma patient whose treatment included an IDH1 peptide vaccine. The chain couples TRBV4-1 to TRBJ2-7, with D possibly TRBD2 on 5 matching bases. This clonotype was sampled from a man between 35 and 55 years old with glioma. CDR3 DNA: TGCGCCAGCAGCCGGATGACCGGGGTCCAGTTCTACGAGCAGTACTTC. Its protein product is CASSRMTGVQFYEQYF.